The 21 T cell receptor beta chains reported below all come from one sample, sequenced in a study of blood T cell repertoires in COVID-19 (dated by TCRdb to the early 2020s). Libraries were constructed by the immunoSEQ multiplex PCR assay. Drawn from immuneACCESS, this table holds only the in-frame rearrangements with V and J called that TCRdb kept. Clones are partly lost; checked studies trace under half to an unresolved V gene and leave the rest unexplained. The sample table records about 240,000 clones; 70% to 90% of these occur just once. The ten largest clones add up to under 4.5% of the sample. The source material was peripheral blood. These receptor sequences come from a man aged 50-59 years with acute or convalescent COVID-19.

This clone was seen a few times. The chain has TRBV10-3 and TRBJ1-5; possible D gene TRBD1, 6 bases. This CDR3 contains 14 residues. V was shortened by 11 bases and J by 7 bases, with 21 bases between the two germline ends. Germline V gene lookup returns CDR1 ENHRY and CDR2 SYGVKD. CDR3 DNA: TGTGCCTCCGAAGCCCAACAGGGAAGGCAGCCCCAGCATTTT. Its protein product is CASEAQQGRQPQHF.

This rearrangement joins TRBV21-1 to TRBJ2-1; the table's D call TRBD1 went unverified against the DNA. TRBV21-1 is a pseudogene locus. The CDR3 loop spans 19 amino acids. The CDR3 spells CASSPGQNCRFSDYNEQFF. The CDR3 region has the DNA TGTGCCAGCAGTCCCGGACAAAATTGCAGGTTCTCAGACTACAATGAGCAGTTCTTC.

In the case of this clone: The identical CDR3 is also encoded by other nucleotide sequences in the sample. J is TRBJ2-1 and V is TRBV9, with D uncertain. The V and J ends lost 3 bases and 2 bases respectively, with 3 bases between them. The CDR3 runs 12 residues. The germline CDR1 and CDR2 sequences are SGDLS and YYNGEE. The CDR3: CASSATYNEQFF. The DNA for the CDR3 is TGTGCCAGCAGCGCCACCTACAATGAGCAGTTCTTC.

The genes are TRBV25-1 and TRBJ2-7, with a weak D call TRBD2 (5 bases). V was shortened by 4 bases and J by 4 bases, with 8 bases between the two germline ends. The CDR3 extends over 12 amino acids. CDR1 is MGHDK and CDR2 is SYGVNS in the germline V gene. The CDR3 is CASSGSGYEQYF. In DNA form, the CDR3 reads TGTGCCAGCAGTGGGTCGGGATACGAGCAGTACTTC.

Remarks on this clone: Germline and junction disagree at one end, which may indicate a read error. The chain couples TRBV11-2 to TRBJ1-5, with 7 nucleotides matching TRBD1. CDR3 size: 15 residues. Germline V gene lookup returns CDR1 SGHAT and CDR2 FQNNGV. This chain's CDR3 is CASSLGQGGNRPQHF. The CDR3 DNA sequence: TGTGCCAGCAGCTTAGGACAGGGTGGTAATCGGCCCCAGCATTTT. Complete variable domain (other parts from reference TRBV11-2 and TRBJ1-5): EAGVAQSPRYKIIEKRQSVAFWCNPISGHATLYWYQQILGQGPKLLIQFQNNGVVDDSQLPKDRFSAERLKGVDSTLKIQPAKLEDSAVYLCASSLGQGGNRPQHFGDGTRLSIL.

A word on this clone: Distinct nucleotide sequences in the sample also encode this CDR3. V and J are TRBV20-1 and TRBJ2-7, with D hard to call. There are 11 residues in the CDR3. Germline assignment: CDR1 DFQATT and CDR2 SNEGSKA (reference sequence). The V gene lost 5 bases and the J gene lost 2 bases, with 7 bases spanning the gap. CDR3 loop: CSALEAYEQYF. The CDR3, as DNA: TGCAGTGCTTTAGAAGCCTACGAGCAGTACTTC.

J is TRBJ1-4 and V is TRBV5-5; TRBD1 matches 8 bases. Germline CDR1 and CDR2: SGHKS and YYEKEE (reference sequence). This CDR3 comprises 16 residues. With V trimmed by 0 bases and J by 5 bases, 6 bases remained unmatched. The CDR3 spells CASSLAIRGLNEKLFF. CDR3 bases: TGTGCCAGCAGCTTGGCCATCAGGGGGCTGAATGAAAAACTGTTTTTT.

This chain's CDR3 is CASSFTGDGGSPLHF. CDR3 DNA: TGTGCCAGCAGCTTCACAGGGGATGGTGGTTCACCCCTCCACTTT. This chain connects TRBV11-2 to TRBJ1-6, with TRBD1 matching 7 bases. Germline V gives CDR1 SGHAT, CDR2 FQNNGV. V was clipped by 3 bases and J by 9 bases; unmatched bases: 8. CDR3 size: 15 residues.

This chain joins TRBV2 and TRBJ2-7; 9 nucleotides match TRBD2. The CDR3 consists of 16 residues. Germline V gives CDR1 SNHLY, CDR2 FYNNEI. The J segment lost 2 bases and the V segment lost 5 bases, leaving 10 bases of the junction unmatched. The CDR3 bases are TGTGCCAGCAGTAACGACTGGTCTAGCGGGACCTACGAGCAGTACTTC. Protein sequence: CASSNDWSSGTYEQYF.

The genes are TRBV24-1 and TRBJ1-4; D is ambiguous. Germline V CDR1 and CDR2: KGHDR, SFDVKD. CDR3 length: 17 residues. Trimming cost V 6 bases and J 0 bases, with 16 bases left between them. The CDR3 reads CATSRRESRTTNEKLFF. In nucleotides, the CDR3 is TGTGCCACCAGTCGAAGGGAGAGTCGCACAACTAATGAAAAACTGTTTTTT.

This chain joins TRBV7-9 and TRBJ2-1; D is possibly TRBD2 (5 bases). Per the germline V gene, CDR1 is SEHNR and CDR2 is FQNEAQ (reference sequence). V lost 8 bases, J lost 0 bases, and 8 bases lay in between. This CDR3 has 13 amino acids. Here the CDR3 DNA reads TGTGCCAGCTGGCGGGTCTCCTACAATGAGCAGTTCTTC. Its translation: CASWRVSYNEQFF.

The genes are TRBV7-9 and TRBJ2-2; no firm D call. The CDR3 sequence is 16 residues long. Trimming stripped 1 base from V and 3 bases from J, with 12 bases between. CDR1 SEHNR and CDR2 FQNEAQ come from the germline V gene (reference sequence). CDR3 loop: CASSLGITTYTGELFF. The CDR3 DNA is TGTGCCAGCAGCTTAGGGATTACTACCTACACCGGGGAGCTGTTTTTT.

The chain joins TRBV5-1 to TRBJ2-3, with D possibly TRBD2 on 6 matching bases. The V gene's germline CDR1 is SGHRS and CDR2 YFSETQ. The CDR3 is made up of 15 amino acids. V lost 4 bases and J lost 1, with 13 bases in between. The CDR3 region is CASSPGGGGTDTQYF. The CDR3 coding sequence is TGCGCCAGCAGCCCCGGGGGAGGTGGCACAGATACGCAGTATTTT. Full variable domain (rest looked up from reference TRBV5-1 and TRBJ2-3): KAGVTQTPRYLIKTRGQQVTLSCSPISGHRSVSWYQQTPGQGLQFLFEYFSETQRNKGNFPGRFSGRQFSNSRSEMNVSTLELGDSALYLCASSPGGGGTDTQYFGPGTRLTVL.

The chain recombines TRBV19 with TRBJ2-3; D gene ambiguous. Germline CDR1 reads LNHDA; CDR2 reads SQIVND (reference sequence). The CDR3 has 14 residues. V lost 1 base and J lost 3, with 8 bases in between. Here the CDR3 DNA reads TGTGCCAGTAGTATAGGGGCTGGTACAGATACGCAGTATTTT. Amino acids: CASSIGAGTDTQYF.

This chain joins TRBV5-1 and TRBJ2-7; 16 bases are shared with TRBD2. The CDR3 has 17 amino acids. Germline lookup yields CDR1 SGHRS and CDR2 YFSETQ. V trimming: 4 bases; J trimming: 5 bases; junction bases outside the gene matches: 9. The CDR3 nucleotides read TGCGCCAGCAGCACCTTGGGACTAGCGGGAGGGATCCACGAGCAGTACTTC. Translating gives CASSTLGLAGGIHEQYF.

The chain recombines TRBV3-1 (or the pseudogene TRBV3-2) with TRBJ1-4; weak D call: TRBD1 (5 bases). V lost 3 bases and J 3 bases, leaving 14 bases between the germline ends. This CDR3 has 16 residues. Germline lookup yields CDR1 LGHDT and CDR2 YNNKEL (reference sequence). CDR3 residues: CASSHTLTGPNEKLFF. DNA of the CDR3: TGTGCCAGCAGCCATACACTAACAGGACCTAATGAAAAACTGTTTTTT.

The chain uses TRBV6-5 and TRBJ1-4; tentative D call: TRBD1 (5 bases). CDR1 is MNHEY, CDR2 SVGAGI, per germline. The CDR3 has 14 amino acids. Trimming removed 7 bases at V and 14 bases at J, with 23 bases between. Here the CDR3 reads CASTIRLTDERLFF. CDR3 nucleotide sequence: TGTGCCAGCACCATCCGGTTGACAGACGAACGGCTGTTTTTT.

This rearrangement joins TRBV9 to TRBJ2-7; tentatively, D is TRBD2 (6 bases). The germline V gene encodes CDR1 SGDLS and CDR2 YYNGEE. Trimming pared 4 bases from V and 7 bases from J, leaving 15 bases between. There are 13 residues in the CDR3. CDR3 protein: CASSTGDRDEQYF. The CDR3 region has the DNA TGTGCCAGCAGCACGGGGGACCGGGATGAGCAGTACTTC.

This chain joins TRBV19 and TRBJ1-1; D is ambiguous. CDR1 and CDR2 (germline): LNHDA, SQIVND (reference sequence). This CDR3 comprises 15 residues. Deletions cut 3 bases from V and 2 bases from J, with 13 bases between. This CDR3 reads CASSIMRQTNTEAFF. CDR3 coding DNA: TGTGCCAGTAGTATTATGAGGCAGACCAACACTGAAGCTTTCTTT.

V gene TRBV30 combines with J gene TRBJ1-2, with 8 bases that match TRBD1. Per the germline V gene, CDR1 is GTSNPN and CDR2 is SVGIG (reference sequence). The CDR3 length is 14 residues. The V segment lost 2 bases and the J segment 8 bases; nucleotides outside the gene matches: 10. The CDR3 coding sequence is TGTGCCTGGAGTCCCGGGACAGGTGCTCCGGGCTACACCTTC. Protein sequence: CAWSPGTGAPGYTF. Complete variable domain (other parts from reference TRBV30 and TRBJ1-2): SQTIHQWPATLVQPVGSPLSLECTVEGTSNPNLYWYRQAAGRGLQLLFYSVGIGQISSEVPQNLSASRPQDRQFILSSKKLLLSDSGFYLCAWSPGTGAPGYTFGSGTRLTVV.

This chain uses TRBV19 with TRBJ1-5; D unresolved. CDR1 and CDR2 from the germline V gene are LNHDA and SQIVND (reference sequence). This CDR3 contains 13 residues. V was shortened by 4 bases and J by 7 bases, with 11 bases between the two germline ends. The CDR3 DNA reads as TGTGCCAGTAGTACCGGGCCGGGACAGCCCCAGCATTTT. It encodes CASSTGPGQPQHF.